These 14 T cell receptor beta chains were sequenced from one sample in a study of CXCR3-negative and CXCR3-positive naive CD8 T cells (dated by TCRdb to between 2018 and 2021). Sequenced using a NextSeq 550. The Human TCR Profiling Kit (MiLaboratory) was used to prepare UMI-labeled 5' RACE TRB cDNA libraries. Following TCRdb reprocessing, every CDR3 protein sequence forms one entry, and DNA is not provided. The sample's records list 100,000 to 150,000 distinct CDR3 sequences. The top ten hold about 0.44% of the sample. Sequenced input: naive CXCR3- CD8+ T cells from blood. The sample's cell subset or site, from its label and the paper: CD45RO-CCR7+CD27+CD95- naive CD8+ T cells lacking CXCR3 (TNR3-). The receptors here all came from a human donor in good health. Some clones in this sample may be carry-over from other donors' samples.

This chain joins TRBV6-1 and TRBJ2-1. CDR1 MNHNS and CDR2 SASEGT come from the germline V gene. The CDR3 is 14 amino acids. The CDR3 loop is CASSEGPESDEQFF.

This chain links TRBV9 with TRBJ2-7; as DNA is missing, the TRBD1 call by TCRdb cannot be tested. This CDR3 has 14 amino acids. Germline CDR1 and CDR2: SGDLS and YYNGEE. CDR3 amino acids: CASSAWDRSYEQYF.

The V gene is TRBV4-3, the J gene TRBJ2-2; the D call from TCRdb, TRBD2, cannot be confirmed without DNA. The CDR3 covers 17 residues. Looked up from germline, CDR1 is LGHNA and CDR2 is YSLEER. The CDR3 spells CASSQLLAGSGTGELFF.

The CDR3 spells CASSLEAGALGGELFF. The chain is built from TRBV7-8 and TRBJ2-2; checking the TCRdb D call of TRBD2 is not possible without DNA. This CDR3 comprises 16 residues. The V gene's germline CDR1 is SGHVS and CDR2 FQNEAQ.

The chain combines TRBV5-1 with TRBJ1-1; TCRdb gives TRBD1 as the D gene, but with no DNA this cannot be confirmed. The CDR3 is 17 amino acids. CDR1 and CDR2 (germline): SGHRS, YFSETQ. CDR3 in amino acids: CASSLFRLDRTNTEAFF. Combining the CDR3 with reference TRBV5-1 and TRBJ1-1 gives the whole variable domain KAGVTQTPRYLIKTRGQQVTLSCSPISGHRSVSWYQQTPGQGLQFLFEYFSETQRNKGNFPGRFSGRQFSNSRSEMNVSTLELGDSALYLCASSLFRLDRTNTEAFFGQGTRLTVV.

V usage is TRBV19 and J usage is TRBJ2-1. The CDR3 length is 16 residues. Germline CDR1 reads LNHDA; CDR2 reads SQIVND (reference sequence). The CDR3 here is CASSIGGGSSYNEQFF. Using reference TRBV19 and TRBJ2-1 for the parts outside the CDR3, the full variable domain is DGGITQSPKYLFRKEGQNVTLSCEQNLNHDAMYWYRQDPGQGLRLIYYSQIVNDFQKGDIAEGYSVSREKKESFPLTVTSAQKNPTAFYLCASSIGGGSSYNEQFFGPGTRLTVL.

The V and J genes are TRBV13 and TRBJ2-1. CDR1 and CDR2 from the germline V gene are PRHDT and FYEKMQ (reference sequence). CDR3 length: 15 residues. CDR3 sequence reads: CASSLGLAEYNEQFF.

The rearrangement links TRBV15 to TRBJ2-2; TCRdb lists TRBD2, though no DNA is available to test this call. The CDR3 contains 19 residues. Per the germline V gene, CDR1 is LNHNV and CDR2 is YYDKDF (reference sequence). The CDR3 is CATSSDQLAGGANTGELFF. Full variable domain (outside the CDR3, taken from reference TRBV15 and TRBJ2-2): DAMVIQNPRYQVTQFGKPVTLSCSQTLNHNVMYWYQQKSSQAPKLLFHYYDKDFNNEADTPDNFQSRRPNTSFCFLDIRSPGLGDTAMYLCATSSDQLAGGANTGELFFGEGSRLTVL.

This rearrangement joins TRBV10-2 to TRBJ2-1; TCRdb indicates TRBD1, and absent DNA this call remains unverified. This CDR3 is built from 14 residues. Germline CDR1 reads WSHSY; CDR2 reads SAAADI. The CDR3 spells CASSGALVDNEQFF.

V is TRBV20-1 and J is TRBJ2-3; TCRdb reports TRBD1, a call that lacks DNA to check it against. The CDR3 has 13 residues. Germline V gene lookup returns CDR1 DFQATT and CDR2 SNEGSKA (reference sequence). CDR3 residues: CSARSAPPDTQYF.

The CDR3 here is CASSLAEGLVGYNEQFF. The chain couples TRBV7-2 to TRBJ2-1; TCRdb's D call of TRBD2 is untestable without DNA. Germline CDR1 SGHTA, CDR2 FQGNSA. The CDR3 extends over 17 amino acids.

This CDR3 is CASSPLKGQNYGYTF. V is TRBV18 and J is TRBJ1-2; TCRdb picks TRBD1, but there is no DNA to check that call. Germline CDR1 KGHSH, CDR2 LQKENI. This CDR3 has 15 amino acids.

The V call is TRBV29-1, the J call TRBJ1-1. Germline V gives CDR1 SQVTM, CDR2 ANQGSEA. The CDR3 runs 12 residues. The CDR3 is CSVETGEPEAFF. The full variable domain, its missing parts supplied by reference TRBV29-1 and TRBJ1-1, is SAVISQKPSRDICQRGTSLTIQCQVDSQVTMMFWYRQQPGQSLTLIATANQGSEATYESGFVIDKFPISRPNLTFSTLTVSNMSPEDSSIYLCSVETGEPEAFFGQGTRLTVV.

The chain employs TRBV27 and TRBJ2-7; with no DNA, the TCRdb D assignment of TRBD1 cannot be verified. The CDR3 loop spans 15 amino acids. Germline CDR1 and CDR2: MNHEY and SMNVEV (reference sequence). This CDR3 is CASSEWTGNSYEQYF.